This T cell receptor beta chain came from a study of T cell repertoires in cytomegalovirus infection. Study-level information: Public TCR beta signatures indicated both CMV infection and matching HLA type.

This CDR3 has 16 amino acids. The J segment lost 0 bases and the V segment lost 6 bases, leaving 5 bases of the junction unmatched. Germline assignment: CDR1 MNHEY and CDR2 SVGEGT. Via MiXCR, TCRdb re-called the reads, giving one row per CDR3 protein. The profile shows under 350,000 distinct CDR3 sequences, more than 8% of them singletons. This clonotype has at least ten counts. The chain couples TRBV6-2 or TRBV6-3 to TRBJ2-1; 10 nucleotides align to TRBD2. The sequence came from a human donor in good health (CMV status not recorded). Some clones in this sample may be carry-over from other donors' samples. The sequencing sample was made of PBMCs. The CDR3 here is CASSPSGSSSYNEQFF. CDR3 DNA sequence: TGTGCCAGCAGCCCTAGCGGGAGTAGCTCCTACAATGAGCAGTTCTTC.